Listed below are T cell receptor beta chains from one sample, sequenced in a study of blood T cell repertoires in COVID-19. Data came from immunoSEQ multiplex PCR; TCRdb stores just in-frame clones and leaves some out. The sample yields 200,000 to 300,000 clones, about nine tenths seen once. The sample consisted of peripheral blood. These receptors all come from a man in his sixties who had recovered from COVID-19. CDR3s include the opening cysteine and the closing phenylalanine or tryptophan. Each record gives: V gene, D gene, clone size, J gene, CDR3 protein, CDR3 DNA. The D gene is left open where the match is weak. Rows may omit the clone size; those that give it use once, few, many or a size class.

>TRBV24-1|TRBD1|NA|TRBJ2-1
CATSDRDRGRNEQFF
TGTGCCACCAGTGACCGGGACAGGGGACGCAATGAGCAGTTCTTC
>TRBV19|NA|NA|TRBJ1-5
CASSITFPNQPQHF
TGTGCCAGTAGTATAACATTCCCCAATCAGCCCCAGCATTTT
>TRBV3-1/TRBV3-2|TRBD1|NA|TRBJ1-6
CASGDRGSNSPLHF
TGTGCCAGCGGAGACAGGGGAAGTAATTCACCCCTCCACTTT
>TRBV15|NA|NA|TRBJ1-5
CATSFTRPGPQHF
TGTGCCACCAGCTTCACTCGGCCGGGGCCCCAGCATTTT
>TRBV11-2|NA|NA|TRBJ2-1
CASSLRGNYNEQFF
TGTGCCAGCAGCTTAAGGGGCAACTACAATGAGCAGTTCTTC
>TRBV6-2/TRBV6-3|TRBD1|NA|TRBJ1-1
CASSYWDRVTEAFF
TGTGCCAGCAGTTACTGGGACAGGGTTACTGAAGCTTTCTTT
>TRBV5-8|NA|NA|TRBJ1-2
CASSLGVRDYGYTF
TGTGCCAGCAGCTTGGGAGTGAGGGACTATGGCTACACCTTC
>TRBV5-1|NA|few|TRBJ1-1
CASSLGARENTEAFF
TGCGCCAGCAGCTTGGGGGCGAGGGAGAACACTGAAGCTTTCTTT
>TRBV30|TRBD1|NA|TRBJ1-5
CAWSPQGNQPQHF
TGTGCCTGGAGCCCACAGGGGAATCAGCCCCAGCATTTT
>TRBV29-1|NA|few|TRBJ1-5
CSVTDSLNQPQHF
TGCAGCGTGACGGACAGTCTCAATCAGCCCCAGCATTTT
>TRBV5-6|NA|once|TRBJ2-1
CASSGGLWEQFF
TGTGCCAGCAGCGGGGGACTCTGGGAGCAGTTCTTC
>TRBV14|TRBD2|NA|TRBJ2-7
CASSLTSGGEFLAEQYF
TGTGCCAGCAGCCTAACGAGTGGGGGGGAGTTCCTTGCCGAGCAGTACTTC
>TRBV4-2|NA|NA|TRBJ2-7
CASSHPGLQAEQYF
TGTGCCAGCAGCCATCCCGGACTACAGGCCGAGCAGTACTTC
>TRBV9|TRBD2|NA|TRBJ2-5
CASSVVASGGVETQYF
TGTGCCAGCAGCGTAGTGGCTAGCGGGGGGGTAGAGACCCAGTACTTC
>TRBV5-1|TRBD1|once|TRBJ2-3
CASSLVGTGSTDTQYF
TGCGCCAGCAGCTTGGTCGGGACAGGGTCGACAGATACGCAGTATTTT
>TRBV11-2|TRBD1|NA|TRBJ1-5
CASSSTTGGGQPQHF
TGTGCCAGCAGCTCTACGACAGGGGGAGGACAGCCCCAGCATTTT
>TRBV9|NA|NA|TRBJ2-3
CASTLGGGTDTQYF
TGTGCCAGCACCCTAGGGGGGGGAACAGATACGCAGTATTTT
>TRBV2|NA|once|TRBJ2-2
CASREGGELFF
TGTGCCAGCAGAGAGGGCGGGGAGCTGTTTTTT
>TRBV6-5|NA|few|TRBJ1-2
CASRAYRDGYTF
TGTGCCAGCAGGGCCTACAGGGATGGCTACACCTTC
>TRBV18|TRBD2|few|TRBJ2-1
CASSPPLLAGQFF
TGTGCCAGCTCACCACCATTACTAGCGGGGCAGTTCTTC
>TRBV9|NA|NA|TRBJ2-1
CASSVEGGEQFF
TGTGCCAGCAGCGTAGAAGGGGGAGAGCAGTTCTTC